This entry features one T cell receptor (beta chain) sequence. The germline V gene has CDR1 SGHKS and CDR2 YYEKEE (reference sequence). Trimming at V came to 4 bases and at J to 4 bases, leaving 5 bases not matched to a gene. The CDR3 spans 15 residues. This entry comes from a study of response to subunit inactivated influenza vaccine. One entry per CDR3 protein, called by TCRdb with MiXCR from the RT-PCR reads. The sample contains more than 450,000 distinct CDR3 sequences, approximately 10% of which appear only once. The chain carries TRBV5-5 and TRBJ2-1, with TRBD1 identical over 10 bases. This TCR was sampled from a man aged 45-65 years who received an inactivated influenza vaccine. The sequences come from PBMCs from blood, collected on the day of vaccination. This chain's CDR3 is CASSQTGGPYNEQFF. CDR3 nucleotide sequence: TGTGCCAGCAGCCAGACAGGGGGCCCGTACAATGAGCAGTTCTTC.